This note documents a single T cell receptor beta chain sequence. Its antigen remains unidentified. Noted time point: patch test 1, 2 weeks after DPC sensitization. Treatment specified: therapeutic diphenylcyclopropenone sensitization with weekly scalp DPC. The data were taken from a study of human T cells and chemical hapten exposure. In the study overall: Variation in per-sample TCR yields came mainly from small pooled library volume differences.

The germline V gene encodes CDR1 DFQATT and CDR2 SNEGSKA (reference sequence). The V and J ends lost 0 bases and 2 bases, in that order; junction bases with no gene match: 3. The CDR3 runs 14 residues. Study-wide findings and caveats: Expanded TCR counts at PT1 were positively correlated with the patch test score.

Each cDNA molecule in the library carried unique molecular identifiers. Using its own MiXCR run on the RACE reads, TCRdb lists one record per CDR3 protein. The sample records around 340,000 distinct CDR3 sequences, approximately 6.9% being singletons. Material: whole blood, obtained in connection with sensitization to the hapten diphenylcyclopropenone (DPC). The receptor's source is a woman aged 18-29 years with alopecia areata. Some clones in this sample may be carry-over from other donors' samples. The chain employs TRBV20-1 and TRBJ2-7, with 8 bases aligning to TRBD1. The DNA of the CDR3 is TGCAGTGCTAGAGAAGGGACAGGAACCTACGAGCAGTACTTC. Its translation is CSAREGTGTYEQYF.